The rows below give T cell receptor beta chains drawn from one sample of a study of cytomegalovirus exposure and HLA in healthy donors. Only in-frame clones appear in the TCRdb table, and some are missing; sequencing was by immunoSEQ multiplex PCR. The sample gives tens of thousands of clones, roughly 75% of which show up once; over 7% is in the top ten. The sample comprised PBMCs. The receptors were gathered from a man in his fifties or sixties in good health and CMV-seropositive. CDR3s include the opening cysteine and the closing phenylalanine or tryptophan. A D gene is named only where the DNA matches it firmly. A row's size may be missing; if present it is once, few, many or a size class.

d_gene: NA; j_gene: TRBJ2-7; v_gene: TRBV5-4; abundance: NA; CDR3nt: TGTGCCAGCAGCTTGGGGCTCGTCTCCTACGAGCAGTACTTC; CDR3aa: CASSLGLVSYEQYF
d_gene: NA; j_gene: TRBJ1-1; v_gene: TRBV2; abundance: NA; CDR3nt: TGTGCCAGCAGTGAGGGGGGTTATGAAGCTTTCTTT; CDR3aa: CASSEGGYEAFF
d_gene: TRBD2; j_gene: TRBJ2-1; v_gene: TRBV5-1; abundance: NA; CDR3nt: TGCGCCAGCAGCGGGCGTATAGCGGGCGATGAGCAGTTCTTC; CDR3aa: CASSGRIAGDEQFF
d_gene: NA; j_gene: TRBJ2-7; v_gene: TRBV27; abundance: NA; CDR3nt: TGTGCCAGCAGCTCAGGTGACAGGAGAGCCCACTCCTACGAGCAGTACTTC; CDR3aa: CASSSGDRRAHSYEQYF
d_gene: NA; j_gene: TRBJ1-1; v_gene: TRBV18; abundance: few; CDR3nt: TGTGCCAGCTCACAGCAGGGGAACACTGAAGCTTTCTTT; CDR3aa: CASSQQGNTEAFF
d_gene: NA; j_gene: TRBJ1-1; v_gene: TRBV11-2; abundance: once; CDR3nt: TGTGCCAGCAGCCTCTCGGGAGCCACTGAAGCTTTCTTT; CDR3aa: CASSLSGATEAFF
d_gene: NA; j_gene: TRBJ2-7; v_gene: TRBV5-1; abundance: NA; CDR3nt: TGCGCCAGCAGCACCGGCCTGGGCAGGGTGGCCTACGAGCAGTACTTC; CDR3aa: CASSTGLGRVAYEQYF
d_gene: NA; j_gene: TRBJ2-1; v_gene: TRBV7-6; abundance: few; CDR3nt: TGTGCCAGCAGCTTATGGGAGGTGGCCTACAATGAGCAGTTCTTC; CDR3aa: CASSLWEVAYNEQFF
d_gene: NA; j_gene: TRBJ2-1; v_gene: TRBV7-9; abundance: NA; CDR3nt: TGTGCCAGCAGCTTAGCTCGCCCGCACAGGAGCTCCTACAATGAGCAGTTCTTC; CDR3aa: CASSLARPHRSSYNEQFF
d_gene: NA; j_gene: TRBJ1-4; v_gene: TRBV5-4; abundance: NA; CDR3nt: TGTGCCAGTCAAACTGCTGCAAATGAAAAACTGTTTTTT; CDR3aa: CASQTAANEKLFF
d_gene: NA; j_gene: TRBJ1-2; v_gene: TRBV7-9; abundance: once; CDR3nt: TGTTCCAGCAGCCCAAACGGGGAAGACTATGGCTACACCTTC; CDR3aa: CSSSPNGEDYGYTF
d_gene: TRBD2; j_gene: TRBJ2-3; v_gene: TRBV18; abundance: NA; CDR3nt: TGTGCCAGCTCACCGCGGCTAGCGGCCACAGATACGCAGTATTTT; CDR3aa: CASSPRLAATDTQYF
d_gene: TRBD2; j_gene: TRBJ2-3; v_gene: TRBV19; abundance: NA; CDR3nt: TGTGCCAGTAGTAGACTAGCGGGGGATACGCAGTATTTT; CDR3aa: CASSRLAGDTQYF
d_gene: NA; j_gene: TRBJ2-2; v_gene: TRBV10-2; abundance: few; CDR3nt: TGCGCCAGCAGTGCCCCCGAGAGGGGGACCGGGGAGCTGTTTTTT; CDR3aa: CASSAPERGTGELFF
d_gene: NA; j_gene: TRBJ2-7; v_gene: TRBV7-8; abundance: few; CDR3nt: TGTGCCAGCAGCTTACAGGGGAAGGTTTACGAGCAGTACTTC; CDR3aa: CASSLQGKVYEQYF
d_gene: NA; j_gene: TRBJ1-1; v_gene: TRBV2; abundance: NA; CDR3nt: TGTGCCTGCACAGGGTCAATGAACACTGAAGCTTTCTTT; CDR3aa: CACTGSMNTEAFF
d_gene: TRBD2; j_gene: TRBJ2-2; v_gene: TRBV29-1; abundance: NA; CDR3nt: TGCAGCGTTGACAGGGCGGGAGGGCTTTTAGACGGGGAGCTGTTTTTT; CDR3aa: CSVDRAGGLLDGELFF
d_gene: NA; j_gene: TRBJ1-1; v_gene: TRBV27; abundance: NA; CDR3nt: TGTGCCAGCAGTTTATCTCCGGGGGGGAACACTGAAGCTTTCTTT; CDR3aa: CASSLSPGGNTEAFF
d_gene: TRBD1; j_gene: TRBJ2-3; v_gene: TRBV7-8; abundance: NA; CDR3nt: TGTGCCAGCAGCTTACCCTCGGTGGAACAGGGGATGACAGATACGCAGTATTTT; CDR3aa: CASSLPSVEQGMTDTQYF
d_gene: TRBD1; j_gene: TRBJ2-7; v_gene: TRBV5-6; abundance: NA; CDR3nt: TGTGCCAGCAGCTTGGCAAGACAGGGAAGCGAGCAGTACTTC; CDR3aa: CASSLARQGSEQYF
d_gene: TRBD1; j_gene: TRBJ1-4; v_gene: TRBV19; abundance: NA; CDR3nt: TGTGCCAGTAATCCCACAAATCTGGACAGGCTAACTTTT; CDR3aa: CASNPTNLDRLTF
d_gene: TRBD1; j_gene: TRBJ2-3; v_gene: TRBV5-8; abundance: few; CDR3nt: TGTGCCAGCAGCTTGGCCCACGGGGCAAGGGGGCATACGCAGTATTTT; CDR3aa: CASSLAHGARGHTQYF
d_gene: TRBD2; j_gene: TRBJ2-3; v_gene: TRBV5-8; abundance: NA; CDR3nt: TGTGCCAGCAGCTTCGTAACTAGCGGGAGCACAGATACGCAGTATTTT; CDR3aa: CASSFVTSGSTDTQYF
d_gene: NA; j_gene: TRBJ1-1; v_gene: TRBV6-5; abundance: few; CDR3nt: TGTGCCAGCAGTTACTCGGAGCGTTCTAACACTGAAGCTTTCTTT; CDR3aa: CASSYSERSNTEAFF
d_gene: NA; j_gene: TRBJ2-5; v_gene: TRBV6-4; abundance: NA; CDR3nt: TGTGCCAGCAGTGACAGGAGGGAAGAGACCCAGTACTTC; CDR3aa: CASSDRREETQYF
d_gene: TRBD2; j_gene: TRBJ2-1; v_gene: TRBV7-6; abundance: NA; CDR3nt: TGTGCCAGCAGCTTAACGGCGGGAGTTCAAGAGAATGAGCAGTTCTTC; CDR3aa: CASSLTAGVQENEQFF
d_gene: TRBD1; j_gene: TRBJ2-1; v_gene: TRBV5-1; abundance: NA; CDR3nt: TGCGCCAGCGACTGGGGACAGGGAAACAACAATGAGCAGTTCTTC; CDR3aa: CASDWGQGNNNEQFF
d_gene: TRBD1; j_gene: TRBJ1-3; v_gene: TRBV27; abundance: few; CDR3nt: TGTGCCAGCAGTTCCGGACAGGCTGGAAACACCATATATTTT; CDR3aa: CASSSGQAGNTIYF
d_gene: NA; j_gene: TRBJ1-5; v_gene: TRBV19; abundance: NA; CDR3nt: TGTGCCAGTAGTATAGGAGGTCAGCCCCAGCATTTT; CDR3aa: CASSIGGQPQHF
d_gene: NA; j_gene: TRBJ2-7; v_gene: TRBV6-5; abundance: NA; CDR3nt: TGTGCCAGCAGTTACTCGAATTCAGACTACGAGCAGTACTTC; CDR3aa: CASSYSNSDYEQYF
d_gene: NA; j_gene: TRBJ1-3; v_gene: TRBV7-2; abundance: NA; CDR3nt: TGTGCCAGCAGCCCCACCGGGGGAAACACCATATATTTT; CDR3aa: CASSPTGGNTIYF